Presented here are 18 T cell receptor beta chains from one specimen sequenced in a study of response to subunit inactivated influenza vaccine. TCRdb re-called the RT-PCR reads with MiXCR, one entry per CDR3 protein. The sample consists of almost 250,000 distinct CDR3 sequences, roughly an eighth of them appearing once. The sample consisted of non-naive T cells sorted from PBMCs, taken 14 to 15 days before vaccination. The source of these receptors is a man aged 45 to 65 who received an inactivated influenza vaccine.

The rearrangement uses TRBV30 and TRBJ2-4; D is ambiguous. The CDR3 covers 12 residues. The germline V gene has CDR1 GTSNPN and CDR2 SVGIG (reference sequence). V dropped 3 bases and J dropped 9 bases, with 12 bases sitting between them. The DNA for the CDR3 is TGTGCCTGGAGCCCCTCCGCAGGCATTCAGTACTTC. Translating gives CAWSPSAGIQYF.

This clonotype was picked up many times. The J gene is TRBJ2-7, the V gene TRBV7-2; no definite D call. V shed 1 base and J shed 6 bases, with 10 bases lying between them. The CDR3 is made up of 13 amino acids. Germline CDR1 is SGHTA and CDR2 is FQGNSA. CDR3 sequence (DNA): TGTGCCAGCAGCTTAGTTCCCCTTGTCGAGCAGTACTTC. Translating gives CASSLVPLVEQYF.

The chain is built from TRBV28 and TRBJ1-6; D uncertain. Trimming took off 6 bases at V and 7 bases at J, with 10 bases between the two ends. The CDR3 extends over 13 amino acids. Germline loops: CDR1 MDHEN, CDR2 SYDVKM. The CDR3 protein is CASRPGTNSPLHF. The DNA for the CDR3 is TGTGCCAGCAGACCAGGAACAAATTCACCCCTCCACTTT.

This clonotype was picked up many times. The CDR3 here is CASSLATSGSWSPTYNEQFF. The CDR3 bases are TGTGCCAGCAGTTTAGCGACTAGCGGGAGTTGGTCTCCGACGTACAATGAGCAGTTCTTC. The genes are TRBV28 and TRBJ2-1, with 12 bases matching TRBD2. The CDR3 loop spans 20 amino acids. Losses at the gene ends were 2 bases for V and 4 bases for J; bases not matched to a gene: 15. Germline V gene lookup returns CDR1 MDHEN and CDR2 SYDVKM.

This clonotype was detected ten times or more. The chain joins TRBV3-1 to TRBJ2-7; TRBD2 matches at 13 bases. With V trimmed by 4 bases and J by 4 bases, 10 bases remained unmatched. Per germline, CDR1 LGHDT and CDR2 YNNKEL (reference sequence). CDR3 size: 17 residues. The CDR3 coding sequence is TGTGCCAGCAGCCGCGGGACTAGCGGGATTCGCCGATACGAGCAGTACTTC. Residues: CASSRGTSGIRRYEQYF.

The table lists this clonotype with many counts. CDR3 residues: CASSQDSLRTGLNYEQYF. In DNA, the CDR3 is TGCGCCAGCAGCCAAGATTCCCTACGGACAGGACTAAACTACGAGCAGTACTTC. The gene calls are TRBV4-3 and TRBJ2-7; maybe TRBD1 (7 bases). The CDR3 totals 18 residues. V was trimmed by 0 bases and J by 3 bases, leaving 21 bases between them. The germline gives CDR1 LGHNA, CDR2 YSLEER.

This clonotype was picked up many times. The chain employs TRBV28 and TRBJ2-7; D may match TRBD1 or TRBD2 (5 bases each). This CDR3 has 18 amino acids. Germline lookup yields CDR1 MDHEN and CDR2 SYDVKM. Trimming left V 3 bases short and J 2 bases short, with 23 bases between. CDR3 residues: CASSFKTRGRVRPYEQYF. The CDR3 nucleotides read TGTGCCAGCAGTTTCAAGACCCGGGGACGAGTAAGGCCCTACGAGCAGTACTTC.

The V gene is TRBV28, the J gene TRBJ2-1; 7 nucleotides align to TRBD1. Germline V lookup: CDR1 MDHEN, CDR2 SYDVKM. V shed 10 bases and J 3 bases; nucleotides not matched to a gene: 18. CDR3 size: 17 residues. The CDR3, as DNA: TGTGCCATCAGGAGGTCAAAGCAGGCAGGGGGCTACAATGAGCAGTTCTTC. Translating it yields CAIRRSKQAGGYNEQFF.

DNA for the CDR3: TGCAGTGCTGATATTAGGGGCTCGGGCACAGATACGCAGTATTTT. This gives the protein CSADIRGSGTDTQYF. The chain joins TRBV20-1 to TRBJ2-3; D may be TRBD1 (5 bases). This CDR3 is built from 15 residues. The germline V and J ends were trimmed by 5 bases and 1 base, with 16 bases remaining between them. Per germline, CDR1 DFQATT and CDR2 SNEGSKA (reference sequence).

This clonotype occurred a few times. The genes are TRBV5-1 and TRBJ1-4; no reliable D call. This CDR3 is 13 amino acids long. CDR1 is SGHRS and CDR2 is YFSETQ in the germline V gene. V lost 4 bases and J 7 bases, leaving 11 bases between the germline ends. The CDR3 DNA reads TGCGCCAGCAGCAGGGCCGTGGGTGAAAAACTGTTTTTT. It yields the protein CASSRAVGEKLFF.

The genes are TRBV7-2 and TRBJ2-7; D unclear. Trimming stripped 2 bases from V and 2 bases from J, with 13 bases between. This CDR3 contains 15 residues. Germline V gene data show CDR1 as SGHTA and CDR2 as FQGNSA. CDR3 in DNA: TGTGCCAGCAGCTTAAGAGTGGGAATGACCTACGAGCAGTACTTC. Residues: CASSLRVGMTYEQYF.

This chain connects TRBV24-1 to TRBJ1-2; 9 nucleotides agree with TRBD1. J was trimmed by 7 bases and V by 9 bases; bases with no gene match: 11. The CDR3 loop spans 14 amino acids. Germline-derived CDR1 and CDR2 are KGHDR and SFDVKD. For the CDR3, the DNA is TGTGCCACCCAAGGATTACAGGGGGCTGTTGGCTACACCTTC. This translates into CATQGLQGAVGYTF.

The J gene is TRBJ2-2, the V gene TRBV6-2 or TRBV6-3; maybe TRBD2 (5 bases). This CDR3 region has 15 residues. V shed 4 bases and J shed 4 bases, with 13 bases lying between them. The V gene's germline CDR1 is MNHEY and CDR2 SVGEGT. The CDR3 DNA follows: TGTGCCAGCAGTTTCGGGGTCGACGGCACCGGGGAGCTGTTTTTT. This sequence encodes CASSFGVDGTGELFF.

In its sample, this clonotype was seen many times. This chain links TRBV12-2 with TRBJ1-5; the D call TRBD1 from the table was never checked on the DNA. TRBV12-2 is a pseudogene segment. This CDR3 is 17 amino acids long. The CDR3 loop reads CASRFRQLPYSNQPQHF. In nucleotides, the CDR3 is TGTGCAAGTCGCTTCCGACAGTTACCATATAGCAATCAGCCCCAGCATTTT.

This clonotype showed up many times. The genes are TRBV27 and TRBJ2-7; tentative D call: TRBD1 (6 bases). The germline V gene encodes CDR1 MNHEY and CDR2 SMNVEV (reference sequence). Trimming removed 6 bases from V and 3 bases from J, with 18 bases in between. This CDR3 is built from 15 residues. CDR3 region: CASSLTPTGRYEQYF. The DNA of the CDR3 is TGTGCCAGCAGCCTAACCCCGACAGGCCGCTACGAGCAGTACTTC.

The CDR3 is CATSRDFTVAYEQYF. In DNA form, the CDR3 reads TGTGCCACCAGCAGAGATTTTACGGTAGCCTACGAGCAGTACTTC. The rearrangement links TRBV15 to TRBJ2-7; D is undetermined. The CDR3 is 15 amino acids. Germline lookup yields CDR1 LNHNV and CDR2 YYDKDF (reference sequence). V gave up 0 bases and J gave up 2 bases, with 11 bases separating them.

The chain links TRBV7-7 to TRBJ2-1; the D is unclear. The ends were cut back, 1 base at V and 6 bases at J, with 7 bases in the middle. The CDR3 length is 13 residues. Germline CDR1 SSHAT, CDR2 FNYEAQ (reference sequence). The CDR3 reads CASSLGEGNEQFF. CDR3 nucleotide sequence: TGTGCCAGCAGCTTAGGTGAAGGCAATGAGCAGTTCTTC.

Ten or more counts support this clonotype. The chain carries TRBV6-1 and TRBJ1-3; D is uncertain. CDR3 length equals 13 residues. V gave up 5 bases and J gave up 2 bases, with 7 bases separating them. Germline V gives CDR1 MNHNS, CDR2 SASEGT. In nucleotides, the CDR3 is TGTGCCAGCAGTCAGACAACTGGAAACACCATATATTTT. It yields the protein CASSQTTGNTIYF.